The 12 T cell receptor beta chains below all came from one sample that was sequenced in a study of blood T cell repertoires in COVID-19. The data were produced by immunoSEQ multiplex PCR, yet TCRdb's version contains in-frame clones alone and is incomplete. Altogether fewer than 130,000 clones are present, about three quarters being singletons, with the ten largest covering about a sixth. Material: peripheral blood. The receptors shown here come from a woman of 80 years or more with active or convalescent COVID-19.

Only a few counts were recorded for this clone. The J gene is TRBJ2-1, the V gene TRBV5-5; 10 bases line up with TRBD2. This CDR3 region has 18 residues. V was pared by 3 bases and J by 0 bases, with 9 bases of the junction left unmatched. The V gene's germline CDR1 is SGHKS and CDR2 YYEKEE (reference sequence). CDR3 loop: CASSWTIAGGASYNEQFF. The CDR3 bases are TGTGCCAGCAGCTGGACCATAGCGGGAGGCGCCTCCTACAATGAGCAGTTCTTC.

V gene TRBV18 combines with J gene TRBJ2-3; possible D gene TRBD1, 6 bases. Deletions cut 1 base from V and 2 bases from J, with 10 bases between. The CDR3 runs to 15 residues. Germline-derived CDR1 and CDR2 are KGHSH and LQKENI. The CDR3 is CASSPLPGDTDTQYF. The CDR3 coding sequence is TGTGCCAGCTCACCACTTCCAGGGGACACAGATACGCAGTATTTT.

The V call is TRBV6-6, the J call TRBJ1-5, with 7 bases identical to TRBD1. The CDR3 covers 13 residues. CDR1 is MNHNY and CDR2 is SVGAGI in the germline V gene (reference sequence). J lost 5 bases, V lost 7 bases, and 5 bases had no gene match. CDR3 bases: TGTGCCAGCACCAGGGACAGATATCAGCCCCAGCATTTT. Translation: CASTRDRYQPQHF.

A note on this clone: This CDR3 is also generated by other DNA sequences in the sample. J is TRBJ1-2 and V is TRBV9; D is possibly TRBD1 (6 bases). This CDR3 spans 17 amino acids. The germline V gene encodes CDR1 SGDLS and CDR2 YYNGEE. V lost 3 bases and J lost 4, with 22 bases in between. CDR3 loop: CASSDPSTGGLGYGYTF. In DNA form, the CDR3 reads TGTGCCAGCAGCGACCCATCGACGGGGGGCTTAGGCTATGGCTACACCTTC.

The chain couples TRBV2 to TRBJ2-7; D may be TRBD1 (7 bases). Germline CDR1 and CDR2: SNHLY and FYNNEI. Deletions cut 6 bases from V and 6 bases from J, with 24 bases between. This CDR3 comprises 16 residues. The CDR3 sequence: CASRWTGSDRGREQYF. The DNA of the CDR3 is TGTGCCAGCAGATGGACAGGTTCGGACCGGGGGCGCGAGCAGTACTTC.

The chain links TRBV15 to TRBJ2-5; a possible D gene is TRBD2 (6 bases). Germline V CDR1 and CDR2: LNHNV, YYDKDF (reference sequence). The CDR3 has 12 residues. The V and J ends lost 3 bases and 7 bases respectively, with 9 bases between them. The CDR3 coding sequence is TGTGCCACCAGCAGTGGGACTGGGACCCAGTACTTC. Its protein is CATSSGTGTQYF. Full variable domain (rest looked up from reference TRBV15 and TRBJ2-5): DAMVIQNPRYQVTQFGKPVTLSCSQTLNHNVMYWYQQKSSQAPKLLFHYYDKDFNNEADTPDNFQSRRPNTSFCFLDIRSPGLGDTAMYLCATSSGTGTQYFGPGTRLLVL.

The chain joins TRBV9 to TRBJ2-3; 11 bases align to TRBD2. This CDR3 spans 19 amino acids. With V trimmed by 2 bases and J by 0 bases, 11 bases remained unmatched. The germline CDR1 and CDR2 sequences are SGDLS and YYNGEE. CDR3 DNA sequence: TGTGCCAGCAGCGTTTCGGGACTAGCGGAATACTTTAGCACAGATACGCAGTATTTT. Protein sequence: CASSVSGLAEYFSTDTQYF.

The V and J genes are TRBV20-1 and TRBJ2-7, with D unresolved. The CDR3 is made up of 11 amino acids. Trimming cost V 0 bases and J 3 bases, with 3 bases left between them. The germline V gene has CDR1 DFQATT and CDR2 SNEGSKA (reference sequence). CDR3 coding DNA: TGCAGTGCTAGAGAATACTACGAGCAGTACTTC. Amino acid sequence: CSAREYYEQYF.

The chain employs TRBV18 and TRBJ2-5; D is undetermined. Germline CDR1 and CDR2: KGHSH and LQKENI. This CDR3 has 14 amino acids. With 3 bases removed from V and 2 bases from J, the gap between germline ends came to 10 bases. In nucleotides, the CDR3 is TGTGCCAGCTCACCGTTCACACTACAAGAGACCCAGTACTTC. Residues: CASSPFTLQETQYF.

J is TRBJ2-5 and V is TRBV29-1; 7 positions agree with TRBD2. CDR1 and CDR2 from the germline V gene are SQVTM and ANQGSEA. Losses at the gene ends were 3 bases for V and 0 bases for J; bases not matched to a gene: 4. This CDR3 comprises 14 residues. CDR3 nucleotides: TGCAGCGTTGATTGGGGGGGGTACCAAGAGACCCAGTACTTC. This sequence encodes CSVDWGGYQETQYF. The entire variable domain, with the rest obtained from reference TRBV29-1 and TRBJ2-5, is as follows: SAVISQKPSRDICQRGTSLTIQCQVDSQVTMMFWYRQQPGQSLTLIATANQGSEATYESGFVIDKFPISRPNLTFSTLTVSNMSPEDSSIYLCSVDWGGYQETQYFGPGTRLLVL.

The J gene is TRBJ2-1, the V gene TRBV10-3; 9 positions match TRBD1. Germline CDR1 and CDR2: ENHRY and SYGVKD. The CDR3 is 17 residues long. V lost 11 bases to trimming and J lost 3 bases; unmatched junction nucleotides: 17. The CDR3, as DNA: TGTGCCTCGGCCAGGACAGGGGACGGGGCACGCTACAATGAGCAGTTCTTC. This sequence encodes CASARTGDGARYNEQFF.

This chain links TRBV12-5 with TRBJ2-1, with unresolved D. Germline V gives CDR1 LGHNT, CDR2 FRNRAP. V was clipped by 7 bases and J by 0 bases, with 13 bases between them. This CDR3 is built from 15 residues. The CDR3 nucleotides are TGTGCTAGTGCCCCTGACTCGAGCTCCTACAATGAGCAGTTCTTC. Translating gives CASAPDSSSYNEQFF.